One sample yielded the 27 T cell receptor beta chains listed below, sequenced in a study of T cell responses to AZD1222 COVID-19 vaccine. The data were produced by immunoSEQ multiplex PCR, yet TCRdb's version contains in-frame clones alone and is incomplete. The table has about 130,000 clones, 87% seen once. This specimen was peripheral blood, taken on day 0 of AZD1222 vaccination. These receptors came from an adult in good health.

This chain joins TRBV18 and TRBJ2-5; D may match TRBD1 or TRBD2 (5 bases each). Germline CDR1 and CDR2: KGHSH and LQKENI. CDR3 length equals 14 residues. V was pared by 6 bases and J by 1 base, with 12 bases between. Here the CDR3 DNA reads TGTGCCAGCTCGCCGGGGCGTTTCCAAGAGACCCAGTACTTC. As protein: CASSPGRFQETQYF. The full variable domain, its missing parts supplied by reference TRBV18 and TRBJ2-5, is NAGVMQNPRHLVRRRGQEARLRCSPMKGHSHVYWYRQLPEEGLKFMVYLQKENIIDESGMPKERFSAEFPKEGPSILRIQQVVRGDSAAYFCASSPGRFQETQYFGPGTRLLVL.

CDR3 sequence (DNA): TGTGCCATCAGTGAGTCCGGGCGGGGTCTTGGCTACACCTTC. It is translated as CAISESGRGLGYTF. This chain uses TRBV10-3 with TRBJ1-2; D gene unclear. Looked up from germline, CDR1 is ENHRY and CDR2 is SYGVKD. There are 14 residues in the CDR3. V lost 0 bases and J 7 bases, leaving 12 bases between the germline ends.

The chain carries TRBV7-2 and TRBJ1-6; 7 positions match TRBD1. CDR1 SGHTA and CDR2 FQGNSA come from the germline V gene. This CDR3 region has 15 residues. Trimming took 5 bases from V and 2 from J; bases not matched to a gene: 3. CDR3 sequence: CASSRGQAYNSPLHF. The CDR3 DNA is TGTGCCAGCAGCCGTGGACAGGCCTATAATTCACCCCTCCACTTT.

The chain joins TRBV19 to TRBJ1-2; D gene ambiguous. The CDR3 totals 12 residues. Trimming shortened V by 8 bases and J by 8 bases, and 15 bases separated the two germline ends. Germline CDR1 and CDR2: LNHDA and SQIVND (reference sequence). The CDR3 DNA reads TGTGCCAGTGGGCCACCCCGGGGAGGCTACACCTTC. Encoded protein: CASGPPRGGYTF.

The CDR3 protein is CASSPDPLGRAGPVGQPQHF. CDR3 nucleotides: TGTGCCAGCAGCCCGGACCCCTTAGGCAGGGCCGGCCCGGTAGGTCAGCCCCAGCATTTT. This rearrangement joins TRBV3-1 (or the pseudogene TRBV3-2) to TRBJ1-5, with a weak D call TRBD1 (5 bases). This CDR3 region has 20 residues. Germline assignment: CDR1 LGHDT and CDR2 YNNKEL (reference sequence). The germline V and J ends were trimmed by 4 bases and 6 bases, with 31 bases remaining between them.

The V call is TRBV6-5, the J call TRBJ2-7; D unresolved. Trimming took 0 bases from V and 4 from J, leaving 16 bases between them. The CDR3 extends over 16 amino acids. The V gene's germline CDR1 is MNHEY and CDR2 SVGAGI. CDR3 bases: TGTGCCAGCAGTTACTCAAACATAGCCTTGGGATACGAGCAGTACTTC. The encoded protein is CASSYSNIALGYEQYF.

The rearrangement uses TRBV7-9 and TRBJ2-7, with TRBD1 identical over 10 bases. Trimming took 1 base from V and 3 from J; bases not matched to a gene: 3. This CDR3 region has 15 residues. Germline V lookup: CDR1 SEHNR, CDR2 FQNEAQ (reference sequence). CDR3 nucleotides: TGTGCCAGCAGCTTAGGGGGACAGGGGTTCTACGAGCAGTACTTC. Its translation: CASSLGGQGFYEQYF. The variable domain in full, completed from reference TRBV7-9 and TRBJ2-7, reads DTGVSQNPRHKITKRGQNVTFRCDPISEHNRLYWYRQTLGQGPEFLTYFQNEAQLEKSRLLSDRFSAERPKGSFSTLEIQRTEQGDSAMYLCASSLGGQGFYEQYFGPGTRLTVT.

Turning to this clone: A read error may produce the germline difference seen at one junction end. The CDR3 spells CASSLILWAPMDF. CDR3 in DNA: TGTGCCAGCAGTTTAATACTTTGGGCCCCAATGGATTTT. V and J are TRBV12-3 or TRBV12-4 and TRBJ1-5; no reliable D call. The CDR3 totals 13 residues.

This clone was picked up a small number of times. J is TRBJ1-2 and V is TRBV16, with D perhaps TRBD1 (5 bases). The germline V gene encodes CDR1 KGHSY and CDR2 FQNENV. V gave up 0 bases and J gave up 2 bases, with 10 bases separating them. The CDR3 contains 15 residues. Here the CDR3 DNA reads TGTGCCAGCAGCCAATCTCGGTCAGGGAACTATGGCTACACCTTC. Encoded protein: CASSQSRSGNYGYTF.

The chain has TRBV19 and TRBJ2-2, with 7 nucleotides matching TRBD1. CDR3 length: 22 amino acids. The germline V gene has CDR1 LNHDA and CDR2 SQIVND (reference sequence). Trimming at V came to 3 bases and at J to 4 bases, leaving 26 bases not matched to a gene. The CDR3 nucleotides read TGTGCCAGTAGTATCCCACCCCCCAGGGGGTATCTAACGTCGACTCTCACCGGGGAGCTGTTTTTT. Translated: CASSIPPPRGYLTSTLTGELFF.

Notes on this clone: Different DNA sequences within this sample yield the same CDR3. This chain links TRBV30 with TRBJ1-5; the D is unclear. The V gene's germline CDR1 is GTSNPN and CDR2 SVGIG (reference sequence). The V and J ends lost 0 bases and 5 bases respectively, with 8 bases between them. This CDR3 comprises 13 residues. The CDR3 DNA follows: TGTGCCTGGAGTGTACGCGGGGATCAGCCCCAGCATTTT. As protein: CAWSVRGDQPQHF.

This rearrangement joins TRBV24-1 to TRBJ2-1; TRBD1 or TRBD2 may be the D gene (5 bases each). Germline V lookup: CDR1 KGHDR, CDR2 SFDVKD. The CDR3 is made up of 16 amino acids. V was pared by 0 bases and J by 9 bases, with 17 bases between. CDR3 coding DNA: TGTGCCACCAGTGATTTGGGACCGCGCCTTGGGGGTGAGCAGTTCTTC. Encoded protein: CATSDLGPRLGGEQFF.

The CDR3 DNA is TGCGCCAGCAGCTTGGTAGCAGGGACCTACGAGCAGTACTTC. It specifies CASSLVAGTYEQYF. The chain links TRBV5-1 to TRBJ2-7; D is perhaps TRBD1 (5 bases). The CDR3 contains 14 residues. Germline CDR1 reads SGHRS; CDR2 reads YFSETQ. Trimming took 0 bases from V and 2 from J, leaving 9 bases between them.

The chain recombines TRBV13 with TRBJ2-3; 11 nucleotides line up with TRBD2. This CDR3 comprises 17 residues. V was pared by 0 bases and J by 6 bases, with 8 bases of the junction left unmatched. Germline CDR1 is PRHDT and CDR2 is FYEKMQ (reference sequence). CDR3 residues: CASSLGTSGGPLDTQYF. CDR3 nucleotide sequence: TGTGCCAGCAGCTTAGGCACTAGCGGGGGCCCGCTGGATACGCAGTATTTT. The variable domain in full, with the rest retrieved from reference TRBV13 and TRBJ2-3, is AAGVIQSPRHLIKEKRETATLKCYPIPRHDTVYWYQQGPGQDPQFLISFYEKMQSDKGSIPDRFSAQQFSDYHSELNMSSLELGDSALYFCASSLGTSGGPLDTQYFGPGTRLTVL.

The chain recombines TRBV5-4 with TRBJ2-7, with D possibly being TRBD1 (6 bases). Germline CDR1 SGHNT, CDR2 YYREEE (reference sequence). The germline V and J ends were trimmed by 4 bases and 1 base, with 9 bases remaining between them. CDR3 length equals 13 residues. The CDR3 loop reads CASSRQASYEQYF. The CDR3 DNA sequence: TGTGCCAGCAGCCGACAGGCATCCTACGAGCAGTACTTC.

The V and J genes are TRBV7-2 and TRBJ2-2; 7 nucleotides line up with TRBD1. Germline CDR1 is SGHTA and CDR2 is FQGNSA. Trimming removed 2 bases from V and 5 bases from J; junction bases left unmatched: 5. The CDR3 spans 15 residues. CDR3 residues: CASSLSAGGTGELFF. CDR3 sequence (DNA): TGTGCCAGCAGCTTAAGCGCAGGGGGAACCGGGGAGCTGTTTTTT.

The chain uses TRBV27 and TRBJ1-5, with D unresolved. V dropped 5 bases and J dropped 9 bases, with 14 bases sitting between them. Germline CDR1 reads MNHEY; CDR2 reads SMNVEV (reference sequence). CDR3 length: 13 amino acids. The CDR3 reads CASSATSLRPQHF. The CDR3 DNA sequence: TGTGCCAGCAGTGCGACATCGCTGAGGCCCCAGCATTTT.

V gene TRBV9 combines with J gene TRBJ2-5; 9 nucleotides agree with TRBD1. With 3 bases clipped from V and 2 bases from J, the junction kept 8 bases outside the gene matches. This CDR3 comprises 16 residues. Germline V gene lookup returns CDR1 SGDLS and CDR2 YYNGEE. The CDR3, as DNA: TGTGCCAGCAGCGCGAGGACAGGGGTGTTTCAAGAGACCCAGTACTTC. Translation gives CASSARTGVFQETQYF.

The chain links TRBV3-1 (or the pseudogene TRBV3-2) to TRBJ2-1; 10 bases map to TRBD2. The CDR3 totals 16 residues. Germline V gene lookup returns CDR1 LGHDT and CDR2 YNNKEL (reference sequence). J was trimmed by 4 bases and V by 3 bases; bases with no gene match: 6. CDR3 DNA sequence: TGTGCCAGCAGCCAGATTAGCGGGGGGCCTTACAATGAGCAGTTCTTC. It is translated as CASSQISGGPYNEQFF.

The chain is built from TRBV6-4 and TRBJ1-3, with 11 bases that match TRBD1. Germline-derived CDR1 and CDR2 are MRHNA and SNTAGT. The CDR3 is 17 residues long. Trimming removed 0 bases from V and 8 bases from J; junction bases left unmatched: 9. CDR3 nucleotides: TGTGCCAGCAGTGACTCCGGACAGGGGGCGAAGACGGACACCATATATTTT. Amino acid sequence: CASSDSGQGAKTDTIYF.

The chain links TRBV19 to TRBJ2-1; 7 bases align to TRBD1. Trimming removed 4 bases from V and 0 bases from J; junction bases left unmatched: 12. The CDR3 runs to 18 residues. CDR1 is LNHDA and CDR2 is SQIVND in the germline V gene (reference sequence). CDR3 sequence reads: CASSSRRTGRSSYNEQFF. CDR3 DNA: TGTGCCAGTAGTAGCCGGAGGACAGGCCGAAGCTCCTACAATGAGCAGTTCTTC.

The chain couples TRBV6-1 to TRBJ1-5; D gene unclear. CDR3 length equals 15 residues. V gave up 3 bases and J gave up 2 bases, with 11 bases separating them. The germline gives CDR1 MNHNS, CDR2 SASEGT. The CDR3 DNA sequence: TGTGCCAGCAGTGAGAGAGGCAGTGGCAATCAGCCCCAGCATTTT. It is translated as CASSERGSGNQPQHF.

This clone has just a few counts. The CDR3 region has the DNA TGTGCCAGTAGTATAGCTCCCGTGCAGGGAATACGTGCTTTCTTT. Translation: CASSIAPVQGIRAFF. This sequence joins TRBV19 and TRBJ1-1; possible D gene TRBD1, 5 bases. There are 15 residues in the CDR3. Trimming left V 1 base short and J 11 bases short, with 20 bases between. Germline V CDR1 and CDR2: LNHDA, SQIVND (reference sequence).

The genes are TRBV5-4 and TRBJ2-7; D may be TRBD2 (7 bases). The CDR3 has 15 amino acids. Between the trimmed V and J ends, which lost 0 bases and 0 bases, there was a span of 10 bases. The germline V gene has CDR1 SGHNT and CDR2 YYREEE (reference sequence). The CDR3 spells CASSLGAGASYEQYF. CDR3 in DNA: TGTGCCAGCAGCTTGGGGGCGGGGGCCTCCTACGAGCAGTACTTC.

This sequence joins TRBV28 and TRBJ2-2, with no clear D. V lost 6 bases to trimming and J lost 4 bases, with 3 bases between them. CDR3 size: 11 residues. From germline, CDR1 is MDHEN and CDR2 SYDVKM. CDR3 in DNA: TGTGCCAGCAGCAGCACCGGGGAGCTGTTTTTT. Translation gives CASSSTGELFF.

V and J are TRBV16 and TRBJ1-3, with D unresolved. Trimming pared 4 bases from V and 2 bases from J, leaving 18 bases between. This CDR3 has 17 amino acids. Germline V lookup: CDR1 KGHSY, CDR2 FQNENV. CDR3 protein: CASSRFSGRPPGNTIYF. The CDR3 nucleotides read TGTGCCAGCAGCCGATTCTCCGGACGGCCCCCTGGAAACACCATATATTTT.

The chain employs TRBV5-4 and TRBJ1-2; D may be TRBD1 (6 bases). This CDR3 is 13 amino acids long. Germline V gene lookup returns CDR1 SGHNT and CDR2 YYREEE (reference sequence). Deletions cut 5 bases from V and 6 bases from J, with 14 bases between. The CDR3: CASSYDRTNGYTF. The CDR3 DNA is TGTGCCAGCAGTTACGACAGGACCAATGGCTACACCTTC.